Shown below are 9 T cell receptor beta chains from a single sample sequenced in a study of T cell responses to AZD1222 COVID-19 vaccine (TCRdb year 2021). The method was the immunoSEQ multiplex PCR assay. Imported from immuneACCESS, the table was reduced by TCRdb to in-frame sequences with V and J called. These copies leave out some clones; in studies compared against another copy, an unresolved V gene accounts for under half, and the cause of the remainder is not known. This sample is represented by approximately 91,000 clones; under 95% of them were singletons. Together, the top ten hold 25% to 30% of the sample. The time point label, read with the paper, signifies: about 28 days (+/-7) after the second vaccine dose. The sequencing here drew on peripheral blood, taken 28 days after the second AZD1222 dose. All receptors come from an adult who received the AZD1222 COVID-19 vaccine.

J is TRBJ2-7 and V is TRBV18, with D perhaps TRBD2 (6 bases). The germline V gene has CDR1 KGHSH and CDR2 LQKENI. The CDR3 spans 14 residues. The V gene lost 0 bases and the J gene lost 5 bases, with 11 bases spanning the gap. The CDR3 is CASSPPAGTHEQYF. CDR3 coding DNA: TGTGCCAGCTCACCACCGGCGGGGACGCACGAGCAGTACTTC.

Concerning this clone itself: The junction departs from the called germline gene at one end, perhaps through a read error. The chain joins TRBV9 to TRBJ2-3, with TRBD2 matching 11 bases. The CDR3 is 14 residues long. The germline V gene encodes CDR1 SGDLS and CDR2 YYNGEE. The chain's CDR3 is CASSVAGGQDTQYF. CDR3 bases: TGTGCCAGCAGTGTAGCGGGAGGGCAAGATACGCAGTATTTT.

J is TRBJ1-2 and V is TRBV10-3; the D gene is possibly TRBD1 (6 bases). The CDR3 consists of 14 residues. CDR1 ENHRY and CDR2 SYGVKD come from the germline V gene. Trimming removed 4 bases from V and 0 bases from J, with 9 bases in between. CDR3 bases: TGTGCCATCAGTGGGGGGCAGGCTAACTATGGCTACACCTTC. As protein: CAISGGQANYGYTF.

The chain uses TRBV2 and TRBJ2-2, with TRBD1 as a possible D gene (6 bases). CDR3 length: 15 amino acids. Germline CDR1 is SNHLY and CDR2 is FYNNEI. Trimming took 6 bases from V and 3 from J, leaving 14 bases between them. The CDR3: CASRVDGGHTGELFF. The CDR3 nucleotides read TGTGCCAGCAGGGTCGATGGGGGCCACACCGGGGAGCTGTTTTTT. The full variable domain, its missing parts supplied by reference TRBV2 and TRBJ2-2, is EPEVTQTPSHQVTQMGQEVILRCVPISNHLYFYWYRQILGQKVEFLVSFYNNEISEKSEIFDDQFSVERPDGSNFTLKIRSTKLEDSAMYFCASRVDGGHTGELFFGEGSRLTVL.

The rearrangement uses TRBV6-4 and TRBJ2-2, with 9 positions matching TRBD1. CDR1 is MRHNA, CDR2 SNTAGT, per germline. The CDR3 contains 15 residues. The trim removed 6 bases at V and 0 bases at J, leaving 2 bases unmatched. As DNA, the CDR3 is TGTGCCAGCAGGCGGGACAGGGCGAACACCGGGGAGCTGTTTTTT. Protein: CASRRDRANTGELFF.

A remark on this clone: The junction and the germline gene differ at one end; a read error may be behind it. The chain couples TRBV6-1 to TRBJ2-7; D is ambiguous. Germline V CDR1 and CDR2: MNHNS, SASEGT. The CDR3 spans 11 residues. CDR3 sequence: CASREVYEQYF. CDR3 bases: TGTGCCAGCCGTGAAGTGTACGAGCAGTACTTC.

The chain has TRBV7-9 and TRBJ2-7, with unresolved D. Germline-derived CDR1 and CDR2 are SEHNR and FQNEAQ (reference sequence). The germline V and J ends were trimmed by 2 bases and 6 bases, with 5 bases remaining between them. The CDR3 length is 11 residues. CDR3 nucleotide sequence: TGTGCCAGCAGCTTAAGCGCCGAGCAGTACTTC. This encodes CASSLSAEQYF.

This rearrangement joins TRBV21-1 to TRBJ2-2; the table's D call, TRBD1, has no DNA check behind it. TRBV21-1 is a recognized pseudogene. The CDR3 length is 14 residues. Here the CDR3 reads CASSAGEGVGELFF. CDR3 nucleotide sequence: TGTGCCAGCAGCGCTGGGGAAGGGGTCGGGGAGCTGTTTTTT.

This chain joins TRBV7-9 and TRBJ2-2; tentatively, D is TRBD1 (6 bases). The CDR3 extends over 13 amino acids. The germline V and J ends were trimmed by 3 bases and 9 bases, with 11 bases remaining between them. Germline V gene data show CDR1 as SEHNR and CDR2 as FQNEAQ (reference sequence). CDR3 residues: CASSFLQGRELFF. CDR3 nucleotide sequence: TGTGCCAGCAGCTTTCTACAGGGCCGGGAGCTGTTTTTT. Full variable domain (rest looked up from reference TRBV7-9 and TRBJ2-2): DTGVSQNPRHKITKRGQNVTFRCDPISEHNRLYWYRQTLGQGPEFLTYFQNEAQLEKSRLLSDRFSAERPKGSFSTLEIQRTEQGDSAMYLCASSFLQGRELFFGEGSRLTVL.